This TCR beta chain derives from a study of T cell changes during pregnancy in multiple sclerosis. This CDR3 spans 14 amino acids. Germline lookup yields CDR1 MDHEN and CDR2 SYDVKM. Trimming took 6 bases from V and 8 from J; bases not matched to a gene: 12. Clones were sequenced by immunoSEQ multiplex PCR, and TCRdb holds only the in-frame ones, with some missing. The sample comprises about 60,000 clones, about 92% of which are singletons, and 5.5% to 8% rests with the top ten. Material: peripheral blood, obtained in the third trimester of pregnancy. The rearrangement uses TRBV28 and TRBJ1-2; the match to TRBD1 covers 7 bases. The TCR sequence derives from a female donor in good health, enrolled as a control in a pregnancy study. The DNA of the CDR3 is TGTGCCAGCAGCACCGGACAGGCCATCATCGGCTACACCTTC. Its translation is CASSTGQAIIGYTF.